The 18 T cell receptor beta chains listed next were all sequenced from one sample in a study of metastatic and nonmetastatic thyroid tumors. Among the patients, none had received any treatment before thyroid surgery. Via MiXCR, TCRdb re-called the PCR reads. This sample yields about 59,000 clones, of which about 16% are seen a single time; roughly a tenth belongs to the top ten. The sample consisted of blood. The receptors shown here come from a male donor with papillary thyroid cancer or a benign thyroid nodule (not recorded which). Some clones in this sample may be carry-over from other donors' samples.

This clone was counted between two and nine times. The chain has TRBV12-3 or TRBV12-4 and TRBJ2-7, with 7 nucleotides matching TRBD1. This CDR3 has 14 amino acids. CDR3 loop: CSISLGDRAYEQYV. The CDR3 region has the DNA TGTTCCATCAGTTTGGGTGACAGGGCTTACGAGCAGTACGTC.

Concerning this clone itself: The junction shows a germline mismatch at one end, possibly a read error. V is TRBV7-8 and J is TRBJ2-2, with a weak D call TRBD1 (5 bases). Germline V gives CDR1 SGHVS, CDR2 FQNEAQ. There are 15 residues in the CDR3. The CDR3 region is CASSPLGVHTGELFF. The DNA for the CDR3 is TGCGCCAGCAGCCCCCTAGGGGTACACACCGGGGAGCTGTTTTTT.

This chain uses TRBV6-4 with TRBJ1-5; D ambiguous. Trimming removed 6 bases from V and 3 bases from J, with 9 bases in between. Germline-derived CDR1 and CDR2 are MRHNA and SNTAGT. The CDR3 has 13 residues. This CDR3 is CASSPGYNQPQHF. DNA of the CDR3: TGTGCCAGCAGCCCAGGATACAATCAGCCCCAGCATTTT.

The table lists this clone with a few counts. This may be a read error: a much more frequent sequence differs by one nucleotide. CDR3 residues: CSARCTGELFF. DNA of the CDR3: TGCAGCGCGCGGTGTACCGGGGAGCTGTTTTTT. The chain uses TRBV29-1 and TRBJ2-2, with no clear D. Germline V gene sequence: CDR1 SQVTM, CDR2 ANQGSEA. The CDR3 has 11 residues. Trimming took 7 bases from V and 5 from J, leaving 8 bases between them.

This clone was counted between two and nine times. A much larger clone lies one base from this, so it may be a read error. The rearrangement joins TRBV12-3 or TRBV12-4 to TRBJ1-4; D perhaps matches TRBD1 (6 bases). CDR3 length equals 16 residues. The V end lost 6 bases, the J end lost 8 bases, and 22 bases lay between the germline ends. The CDR3 DNA is TGTGCCAGCAGCTCTTGCGGGACAAGGAGAACCGAAAAACTGTTTTTT. It specifies CASSSCGTRRTEKLFF.

This clone has a count of ten or more. V usage is TRBV28 and J usage is TRBJ2-5; 8 positions match TRBD2. Per the germline V gene, CDR1 is MDHEN and CDR2 is SYDVKM. J lost 1 base, V lost 6 bases, and 1 base had no gene match. This CDR3 has 13 amino acids. CDR3 bases: TGTGCCAGCAGAACTAGCGGCCAAGAGACCCAGTACTTC. It translates to CASRTSGQETQYF.

This clone was seen a few times. A read error may be the cause here, since a much bigger clone is one base away. This sample also contains other DNA sequences that code for the same CDR3. The chain recombines TRBV4-2 with TRBJ2-3; tentative D call: TRBD2 (5 bases). CDR3 length equals 19 residues. The germline gives CDR1 LGHNA, CDR2 YNFKEQ. In DNA, the CDR3 is TGTGCCAGCAGTCAAGTCGGAGGCCGGGCCCTCAGCCCCACAGATACGCAGTATTTT. Residues: CASSQVGGRALSPTDTQYF.

This clone was detected many times. This rearrangement joins TRBV20-1 to TRBJ1-6; a weak D match, TRBD1 (5 bases). Between the trimmed V and J ends, which lost 0 bases and 7 bases, there was a span of 13 bases. CDR1 is DFQATT, CDR2 SNEGSKA, per germline (reference sequence). The CDR3 length is 15 residues. The CDR3 region has the DNA TGCAGTGCTAGAGATCTTCGGGGGGAGAATTCACCCCTCCACTTT. It codes for CSARDLRGENSPLHF.

This clone was seen more than once but under ten times. This clone may be a read error of a much larger clone one base away. V usage is TRBV24-1 and J usage is TRBJ2-5; D possibly matches TRBD1 or TRBD2 (5 bases each). Germline-derived CDR1 and CDR2 are KGHDR and SFDVKD. Trimming removed 4 bases from V and 1 base from J, with 9 bases in between. The CDR3 contains 14 residues. DNA of the CDR3: TGTGCCACCAGTGACGTGGGGACCCAAGAGACCCAGTACTTC. It translates to CATSDVGTQETQYF.

Note on this clone: Given a much more abundant clone one base away, this may be a read error. The chain combines TRBV20-1 with TRBJ2-7; D not certain. This CDR3 contains 13 residues. The germline V gene has CDR1 DFQATT and CDR2 SNEGSKA (reference sequence). V was pared by 4 bases and J by 7 bases, with 17 bases between. The CDR3 DNA sequence: TGCAGTGCTATAGATGCGATCCACTGGGAGCAGTACTTC. Its translation is CSAIDAIHWEQYF.

V gene TRBV7-2 combines with J gene TRBJ1-3, with 8 bases fitting TRBD1. V trimming: 0 bases; J trimming: 0 bases; junction bases outside the gene matches: 10. Germline V CDR1 and CDR2: SGHTA, FQGNSA. The CDR3 is made up of 19 amino acids. The DNA for the CDR3 is TGTGCCAGCAGCTTAGCGTTCCAGGGGGCGACTTCCTCTGGAAACACCATATATTTT. It translates to CASSLAFQGATSSGNTIYF. The full variable domain, rest sourced from reference TRBV7-2 and TRBJ1-3, is GAGVSQSPSNKVTEKGKDVELRCDPISGHTALYWYRQSLGQGLEFLIYFQGNSAPDKSGLPSDRFSAERTGGSVSTLTIQRTQQEDSAVYLCASSLAFQGATSSGNTIYFGEGSWLTVV.

This clone is a singleton in its sample. Compared with germline, one end of the junction differs, possibly owing to a read error. The V and J genes are TRBV7-9 and TRBJ2-2; 11 positions match TRBD2. This CDR3 contains 14 residues. The germline CDR1 and CDR2 sequences are SEHNR and FQNEAQ (reference sequence). CDR3: CASILAGVTGELFF. As DNA, the CDR3 is TGTGCCAGCATACTAGCGGGGGTTACCGGTGAGCTGTTTTTT.

This clone has a count of ten or more. The CDR3: CSVGSGLRNEQFF. The DNA for the CDR3 is TGCAGCGTTGGCAGCGGACTCCGCAATGAGCAGTTCTTC. The chain uses TRBV29-1 and TRBJ2-1, with D possibly TRBD2 on 5 matching bases. The V and J ends lost 4 bases and 6 bases respectively, with 13 bases between them. Germline CDR1 SQVTM, CDR2 ANQGSEA. The CDR3 is made up of 13 amino acids.

This clone has at least ten counts. The same CDR3 arises from other DNA sequences in this sample as well. V gene TRBV6-5 combines with J gene TRBJ1-1; 7 nucleotides agree with TRBD1. CDR3 size: 12 residues. Trimming at V came to 0 bases and at J to 8 bases, leaving 0 bases not matched to a gene. Germline values: CDR1 MNHEY, CDR2 SVGAGI. CDR3 sequence (DNA): TGTGCCAGCAGTTACTCGACAGGGGAAGCTTTCTTT. It specifies CASSYSTGEAFF.

Note on this clone: This may arise from a read error, as a much more abundant clone is one base away. This chain links TRBV2 with TRBJ1-5; 8 bases match TRBD1. Germline CDR1 is SNHLY and CDR2 is FYNNEI. CDR3 size: 17 residues. V lost 2 bases to trimming and J lost 4 bases; unmatched junction nucleotides: 10. The CDR3, as DNA: TGTGCCAGCAGTGAAATGTTGGACAGGGTAAGAAATCAGCCCCAGCATTTT. Encoded protein: CASSEMLDRVRNQPQHF.

The CDR3 bases are TGTGCCAGCAGGTCTTCCGGGACAGGGGGAAATTCATCCCCCCACTTT. Protein product: CASRSSGTGGNSSPHF. The V call is TRBV11-1, the J call TRBJ1-6, with TRBD1 identical over 11 bases. Trimming took 6 bases from V and 18 from J; bases not matched to a gene: 19. Germline loops: CDR1 SGHAT, CDR2 FQDESV (reference sequence). The CDR3 has 16 residues.

This clone was seen many times. The J gene is TRBJ2-7, the V gene TRBV20-1, with TRBD2 matching 7 bases. The CDR3 is 14 residues long. With V trimmed by 0 bases and J by 4 bases, 6 bases remained unmatched. Germline CDR1 is DFQATT and CDR2 is SNEGSKA (reference sequence). CDR3 loop: CSARDRAGTYEQYV. The CDR3 nucleotides are TGCAGTGCTAGAGATCGAGCGGGGACTTACGAGCAGTACGTC.

Notes on this clone: A much larger clone differs from this one at a single base, so this may be a read error. Without the conserved terminal phenylalanine or tryptophan, this CDR3 likely stems from a read error. This sequence joins TRBV6-5 and TRBJ1-1; 7 bases fit TRBD1. The CDR3 totals 16 residues. The trim removed 6 bases at V and 6 bases at J, leaving 16 bases unmatched. CDR1 MNHEY and CDR2 SVGAGI come from the germline V gene. The CDR3 loop is CASRYSPQGVKAEAFL. In DNA form, the CDR3 reads TGTGCCAGCAGGTATAGCCCTCAGGGGGTAAAAGCTGAAGCTTTCCTT.